This record looks at one T cell receptor (beta chain) sequence and its context. The antigen it binds to is not known. No base qualities exist here, and no much larger clone lies one base off it. The germline V gene (reference sequence) sets CDR1 to LNHDA and CDR2 to SQIVND. V and J are trimmed by 5 bases and 2 bases, and the gene matches miss 6 bases of the junction. The CDR3 contains 15 residues, cysteine and phenylalanine counted. The kept DNA is CDR3 alone, 45 bases in frame from the first base. The data were obtained in a study of blood T cell repertoires in COVID-19 (dated by TCRdb to between 2020 and 2021). Describing the broader study: The collaborator samples originated in the United States, Italy and Spain and spanned the acute and convalescent phases of COVID-19. A freely available public database, intended as a resource for researchers studying the immune response to SARS-CoV-2, is where the repertoires were released. Deeply sampled blood TCRbeta repertoires from subjects exposed to, actively infected with, or recovered from COVID-19 were included in the dataset. Where HLA class I and class II types were available, the types were taken from metadata supplied by the sample provider, not from assay-based typing. The samples were drawn from the first 160 participants of the ongoing ImmuneRACE study and from over 950 subjects provided by 6 global collaborators. Sample metadata almost always included a de-identified subject ID, COVID-19 status, age in years and sex. The material from the prospective study consisted of cDNA or gDNA derived from T cells, B-cell-depleted T cells, or PBMCs.

TCRbeta CDR3 regions were amplified from genomic DNA using the immunoSEQ Assay, a bias-controlled multiplex PCR. In the paper's pipeline: Within the assay, amplification of reference gene primers was used to estimate how many nucleated cells each sample contained. To quantify the absolute abundance of each unique TCRbeta CDR3 rearrangement, sequence reads were collapsed and filtered. For each sample, productive Simpson clonality was calculated as the square root of Simpson's diversity index across productive rearrangements. TCRdb took this table from immuneACCESS and kept in-frame rearrangements with V and J called. Such tables lack part of the clones; where checked against another copy, unresolved V genes explain under half of the gap, and the rest is unexplained. That table furnishes V, J and clone size, whereas the DNA furnished D and trimming. This sample lists about 70,000 clones; roughly 86% were detected once. The ten largest make up 16% of the sample.

Beyond this particular receptor, the publication reports: Clinical and demographic metadata were provided uncurated, with the amount varying by source and participant.

At one collaborating source in Seattle, patients were enrolled during active infection and were followed longitudinally through the course of disease. Each collaborating institution followed its own protocols to collect whole blood in K2EDTA tubes. For TCRbeta analysis, collaborators shipped samples as frozen whole blood, isolated PBMCs, or DNA extracted from either of those sample types. Sequencing was performed on peripheral blood. The V gene is TRBV19 and the J gene is TRBJ2-3; a stretch of 8 junction bases matches TRBD2. The receptor's source is a man aged 35-49 years with COVID-19, enrolled during active disease. The CDR3 in this case is CASSLGGDFTDTQYF. The nucleotides are TGTGCCAGTAGTCTCGGGGGGGACTTCACAGATACGCAGTATTTT.